Sequencing of this T cell receptor beta chain was carried out in a study of T-cell reconstitution after alpha-beta-depleted transplantation in children. Study conclusions and caveats: About two months after transplant, alpha-beta T cells reportedly came from several hundred expanded graft clones. The origin of high day-60 TCRbeta diversity in some patients lay in surviving recipient T cells and thymic progenitors. A year had passed since transplant, and T-cell counts and diversity by then came mostly from newly produced T cells.

In its sample, this clonotype was seen a few times. Its antigen remains unknown. Molecular barcoding with unique molecular identifiers was used for the TCRbeta library. Each CDR3 protein is one row after TCRdb ran MiXCR on the PCR reads. The repertoire includes around 450,000 distinct CDR3 sequences, around 15% of them detected once, and roughly 27% sits in the top ten. The V end lost 6 bases, the J end lost 8 bases, and 26 bases lay between the germline ends. This CDR3 has 16 amino acids. Germline CDR1 reads MDHEN; CDR2 reads SYDVKM. The chain has TRBV28 and TRBJ2-7; D may correspond to TRBD1 or TRBD2 (6 bases each). The sequence derives from a boy under two years old who had a stem cell transplant for Wiskott-Aldrich syndrome, so the T cells may come from the graft donor. The sample in question was PBMCs, mostly from graft donor cells, obtained 360 days after TCRalphabeta/CD19-depleted stem cell transplant. The CDR3 here is CASSPGGTRGFLKQYF. The CDR3 bases are TGTGCCAGCAGCCCTGGGGGGACAAGGGGATTTTTAAAGCAGTACTTC.